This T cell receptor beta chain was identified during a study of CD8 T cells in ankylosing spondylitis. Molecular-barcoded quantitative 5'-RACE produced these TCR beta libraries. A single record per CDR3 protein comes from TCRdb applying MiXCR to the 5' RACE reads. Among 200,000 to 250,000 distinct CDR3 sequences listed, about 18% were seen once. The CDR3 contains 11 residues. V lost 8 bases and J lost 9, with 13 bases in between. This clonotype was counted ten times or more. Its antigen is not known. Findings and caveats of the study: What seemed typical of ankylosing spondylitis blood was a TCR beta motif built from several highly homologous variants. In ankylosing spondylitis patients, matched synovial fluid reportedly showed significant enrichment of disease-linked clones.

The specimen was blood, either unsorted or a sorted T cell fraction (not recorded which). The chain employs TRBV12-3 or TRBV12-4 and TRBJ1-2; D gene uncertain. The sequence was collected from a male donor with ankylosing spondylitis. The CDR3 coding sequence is TGTGCCAGCTCCCCCCCTGTGAGCTACACCTTC. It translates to CASSPPVSYTF.